These 14 T cell receptor beta chains were sequenced from one sample in a study of blood T cell repertoires in COVID-19 (dated by TCRdb to 2018 to 2021). To prepare the library, the immunoSEQ multiplex PCR assay was applied. TCRdb's version of the immuneACCESS table is confined to in-frame rearrangements and falls short of the full clone set. An unresolved V gene accounts for under half of the shortfall where checked; the remainder is of unknown origin. This sample gives some 250,000 clones in total; around 90% of them show up just once. The ten largest clones take up under 9% of the sample. Sequenced sample: peripheral blood. All receptors come from a woman aged 70 to 79 with active or convalescent COVID-19.

This clone was recorded a few times. This chain connects TRBV19 to TRBJ2-1, with unresolved D. V was pared by 3 bases and J by 5 bases, with 14 bases between. The germline gives CDR1 LNHDA, CDR2 SQIVND (reference sequence). This CDR3 is built from 15 residues. In DNA form, the CDR3 reads TGTGCCAGTAGTATCGAGGCCCTGGCCCACAATGAGCAGTTCTTC. Its translation is CASSIEALAHNEQFF. Full variable domain (remainder filled in from reference TRBV19 and TRBJ2-1): DGGITQSPKYLFRKEGQNVTLSCEQNLNHDAMYWYRQDPGQGLRLIYYSQIVNDFQKGDIAEGYSVSREKKESFPLTVTSAQKNPTAFYLCASSIEALAHNEQFFGPGTRLTVL.

The table lists this clone with a few counts. This rearrangement joins TRBV11-3 to TRBJ1-6; D may be TRBD1 (6 bases). The CDR3 runs 14 residues. Per germline, CDR1 SGHNT and CDR2 YENEEA. Trimming took off 2 bases at V and 5 bases at J, with 7 bases between the two ends. DNA of the CDR3: TGTGCCAGCAGCTTAAACAGGGATAATTCACCCCTCCACTTT. Encoded protein: CASSLNRDNSPLHF.

V gene TRBV6-5 combines with J gene TRBJ2-5, with 7 bases that match TRBD1. The CDR3 is made up of 12 amino acids. The J segment lost 7 bases and the V segment lost 6 bases, leaving 5 bases of the junction unmatched. Germline CDR1 is MNHEY and CDR2 is SVGAGI. CDR3 bases: TGTGCCAGCAGGACAGGGTGGGGGACCCAGTACTTC. Its translation: CASRTGWGTQYF.

The chain recombines TRBV5-1 with TRBJ2-3; 9 bases line up with TRBD1. The germline V gene encodes CDR1 SGHRS and CDR2 YFSETQ. The CDR3 loop spans 13 amino acids. The CDR3 loop is CASGTGSSDTQYF. In nucleotides, the CDR3 is TGCGCGTCCGGGACAGGGTCTTCGGATACGCAGTATTTT. The full variable domain, its missing parts supplied by reference TRBV5-1 and TRBJ2-3, is KAGVTQTPRYLIKTRGQQVTLSCSPISGHRSVSWYQQTPGQGLQFLFEYFSETQRNKGNFPGRFSGRQFSNSRSEMNVSTLELGDSALYLCASGTGSSDTQYFGPGTRLTVL.

V and J are TRBV13 and TRBJ1-1, with no clear D. The CDR3 length is 12 residues. The V gene's germline CDR1 is PRHDT and CDR2 FYEKMQ (reference sequence). Deletions cut 8 bases from V and 1 base from J, with 8 bases between. The CDR3 protein is CASFGENTEAFF. CDR3 nucleotide sequence: TGTGCCAGCTTCGGAGAGAACACTGAAGCTTTCTTT.

The V gene is TRBV7-6, the J gene TRBJ2-2; D is perhaps TRBD2 (6 bases). V was clipped by 5 bases and J by 3 bases, with 22 bases between them. Germline V CDR1 and CDR2: SGHVS, FNYEAQ. The CDR3 length is 18 residues. The CDR3 loop reads CASSLSPAGRGDTGELFF. The CDR3 bases are TGTGCCAGCAGCCTATCACCCGCGGGGCGGGGAGACACCGGGGAGCTGTTTTTT.

The rearrangement uses TRBV12-3 or TRBV12-4 and TRBJ1-1; D is possibly TRBD1 (5 bases). V lost 4 bases and J 4 bases, leaving 10 bases between the germline ends. The CDR3 has 13 amino acids. The CDR3 sequence is CASSSPTVTEAFF. CDR3 nucleotide sequence: TGTGCCAGCAGTTCCCCGACAGTCACTGAAGCTTTCTTT.

The J gene is TRBJ2-2, the V gene TRBV10-3; D possibly corresponds to TRBD2 (6 bases). V lost 3 bases, J lost 5 bases, and 7 bases lay in between. Germline lookup yields CDR1 ENHRY and CDR2 SYGVKD. This CDR3 is 13 amino acids long. The CDR3 sequence: CAISEGGTGELFF. In DNA, the CDR3 is TGTGCCATCAGTGAAGGAGGGACCGGGGAGCTGTTTTTT.

CDR3: CSVSRGHGYTF. The CDR3 DNA follows: TGCAGCGTCTCCCGTGGACACGGCTACACCTTC. This chain links TRBV29-1 with TRBJ1-2; D perhaps matches TRBD1 (5 bases). Trimming removed 6 bases at V and 8 bases at J, with 13 bases between. Germline V gene lookup returns CDR1 SQVTM and CDR2 ANQGSEA. The length of the CDR3 is 11 residues. Based on the CDR3 plus reference TRBV29-1 and TRBJ1-2, the full variable domain is SAVISQKPSRDICQRGTSLTIQCQVDSQVTMMFWYRQQPGQSLTLIATANQGSEATYESGFVIDKFPISRPNLTFSTLTVSNMSPEDSSIYLCSVSRGHGYTFGSGTRLTVV.

In this sample, this clone turned up a few times. The V call is TRBV15, the J call TRBJ2-6, with 8 nucleotides matching TRBD1. V lost 4 bases and J lost 0; bases outside the gene matches: 11. Germline V gives CDR1 LNHNV, CDR2 YYDKDF (reference sequence). The CDR3 totals 19 residues. The CDR3 is CATSTAGTGPFSGANVLTF. CDR3 DNA: TGTGCCACCAGCACCGCCGGGACAGGACCCTTCTCTGGGGCCAACGTCCTGACTTTC.

The genes are TRBV5-6 and TRBJ2-2; D is unclear. The CDR3 is 13 residues long. V lost 0 bases to trimming and J lost 7 bases, with 7 bases between them. Germline loops: CDR1 SGHDT, CDR2 YYEEEE. The CDR3 coding sequence is TGTGCCAGCAGCTTGGTACGCGGCGGGGAGCTGTTTTTT. Residues: CASSLVRGGELFF.

This sequence joins TRBV7-9 and TRBJ1-1; D not certain. Per the germline V gene, CDR1 is SEHNR and CDR2 is FQNEAQ (reference sequence). The CDR3 extends over 15 amino acids. The germline V and J ends were trimmed by 5 bases and 0 bases, with 13 bases remaining between them. The CDR3 is CASSPFPPMNTEAFF. DNA for the CDR3: TGTGCCAGCAGCCCTTTCCCACCTATGAACACTGAAGCTTTCTTT.

This rearrangement joins TRBV19 to TRBJ1-3; D remains ambiguous. The ends were cut back, 8 bases at V and 1 base at J, with 12 bases in the middle. The germline V gene has CDR1 LNHDA and CDR2 SQIVND (reference sequence). This CDR3 is built from 14 residues. CDR3 bases: TGTGCCAGTCGACCGACGAGGTCTGGAAACACCATATATTTT. Translation gives CASRPTRSGNTIYF.

The sample holds a few counts of this clone. The gene calls are TRBV14 and TRBJ1-2; 8 bases line up with TRBD1. Looked up from germline, CDR1 is SGHDN and CDR2 is FVKESK. The CDR3 has 15 amino acids. J lost 6 bases, V lost 1 base, and 7 bases had no gene match. In DNA form, the CDR3 reads TGTGCCAGCAGCCAAGTAAGGGGCAGGGGGCATGGCTACACCTTC. Its translation is CASSQVRGRGHGYTF.